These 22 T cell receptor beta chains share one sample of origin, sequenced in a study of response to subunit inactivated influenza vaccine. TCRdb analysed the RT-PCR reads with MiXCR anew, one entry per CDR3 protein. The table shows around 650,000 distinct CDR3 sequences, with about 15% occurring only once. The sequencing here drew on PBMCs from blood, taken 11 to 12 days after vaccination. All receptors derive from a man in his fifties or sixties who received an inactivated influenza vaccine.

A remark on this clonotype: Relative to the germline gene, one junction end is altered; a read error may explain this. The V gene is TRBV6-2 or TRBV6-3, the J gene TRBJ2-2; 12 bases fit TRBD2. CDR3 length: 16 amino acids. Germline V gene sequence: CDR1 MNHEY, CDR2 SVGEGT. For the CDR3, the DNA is TGTACCAGCAGCCCGGGACTAGCGGGGAACACCGGGGAGCTGTTTTTT. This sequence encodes CTSSPGLAGNTGELFF.

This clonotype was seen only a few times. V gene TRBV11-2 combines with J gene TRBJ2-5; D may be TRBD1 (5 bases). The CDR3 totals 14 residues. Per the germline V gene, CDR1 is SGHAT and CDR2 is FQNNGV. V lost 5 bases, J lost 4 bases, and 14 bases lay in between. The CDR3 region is CASSARFRAETQYF. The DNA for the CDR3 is TGTGCCAGCAGCGCCCGGTTCAGGGCAGAGACCCAGTACTTC. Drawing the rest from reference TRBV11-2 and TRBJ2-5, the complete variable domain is EAGVAQSPRYKIIEKRQSVAFWCNPISGHATLYWYQQILGQGPKLLIQFQNNGVVDDSQLPKDRFSAERLKGVDSTLKIQPAKLEDSAVYLCASSARFRAETQYFGPGTRLLVL.

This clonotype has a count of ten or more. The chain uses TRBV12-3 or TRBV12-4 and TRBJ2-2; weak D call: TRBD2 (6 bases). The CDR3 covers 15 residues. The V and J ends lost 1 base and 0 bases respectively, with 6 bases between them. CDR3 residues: CASSLGGANTGELFF. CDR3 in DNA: TGTGCCAGCAGTTTAGGCGGGGCGAACACCGGGGAGCTGTTTTTT.

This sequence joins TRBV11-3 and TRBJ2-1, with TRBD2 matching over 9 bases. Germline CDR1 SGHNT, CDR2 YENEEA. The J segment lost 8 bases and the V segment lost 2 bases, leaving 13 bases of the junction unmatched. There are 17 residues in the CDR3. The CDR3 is CASSLSGWGSGSDEQFF. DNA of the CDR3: TGTGCCAGCAGCTTATCAGGGTGGGGTAGCGGGAGCGATGAGCAGTTCTTC.

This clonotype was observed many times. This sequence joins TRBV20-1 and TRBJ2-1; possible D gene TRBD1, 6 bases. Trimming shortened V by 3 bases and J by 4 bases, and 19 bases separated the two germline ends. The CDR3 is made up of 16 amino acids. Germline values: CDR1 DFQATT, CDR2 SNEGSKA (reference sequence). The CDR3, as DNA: TGCAGTGCTAGCCCCAACCGGGACACAGTGTACAATGAGCAGTTCTTC. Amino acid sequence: CSASPNRDTVYNEQFF.

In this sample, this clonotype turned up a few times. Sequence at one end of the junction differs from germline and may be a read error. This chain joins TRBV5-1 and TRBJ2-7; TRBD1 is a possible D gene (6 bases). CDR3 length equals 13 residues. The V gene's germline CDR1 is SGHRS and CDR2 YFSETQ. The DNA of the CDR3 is TGTGCCAGCAGCTTAGTACAGGGTGGCGAGCAGTACTTC. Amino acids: CASSLVQGGEQYF.

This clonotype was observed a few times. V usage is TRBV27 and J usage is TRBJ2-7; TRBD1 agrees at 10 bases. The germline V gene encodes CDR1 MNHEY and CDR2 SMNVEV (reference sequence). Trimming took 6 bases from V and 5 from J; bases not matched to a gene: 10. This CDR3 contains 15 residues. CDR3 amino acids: CASSETGGDLDEQYF. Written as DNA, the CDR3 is TGTGCCAGCAGCGAGACAGGGGGCGACCTGGACGAGCAGTACTTC.

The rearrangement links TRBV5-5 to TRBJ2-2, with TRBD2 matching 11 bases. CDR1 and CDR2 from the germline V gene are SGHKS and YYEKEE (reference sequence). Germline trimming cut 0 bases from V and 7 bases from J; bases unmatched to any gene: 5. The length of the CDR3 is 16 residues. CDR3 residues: CASSLEASGRSGELFF. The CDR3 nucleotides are TGTGCCAGCAGCTTGGAGGCTAGCGGGAGGAGCGGGGAGCTGTTTTTT.

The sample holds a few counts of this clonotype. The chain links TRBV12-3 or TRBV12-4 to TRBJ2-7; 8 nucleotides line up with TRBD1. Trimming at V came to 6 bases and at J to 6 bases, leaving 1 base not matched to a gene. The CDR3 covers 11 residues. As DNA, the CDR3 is TGTGCCAGCAGCGACAGGGGCGAGCAGTACTTC. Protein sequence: CASSDRGEQYF.

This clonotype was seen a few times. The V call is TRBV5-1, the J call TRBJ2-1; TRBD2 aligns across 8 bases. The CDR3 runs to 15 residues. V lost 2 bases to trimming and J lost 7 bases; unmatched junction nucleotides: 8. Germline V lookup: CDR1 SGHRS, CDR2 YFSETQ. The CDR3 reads CASSFGQGGRNEQFF. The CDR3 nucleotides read TGCGCCAGCAGCTTCGGGCAGGGCGGGAGGAATGAGCAGTTCTTC. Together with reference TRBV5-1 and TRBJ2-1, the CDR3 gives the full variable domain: KAGVTQTPRYLIKTRGQQVTLSCSPISGHRSVSWYQQTPGQGLQFLFEYFSETQRNKGNFPGRFSGRQFSNSRSEMNVSTLELGDSALYLCASSFGQGGRNEQFFGPGTRLTVL.

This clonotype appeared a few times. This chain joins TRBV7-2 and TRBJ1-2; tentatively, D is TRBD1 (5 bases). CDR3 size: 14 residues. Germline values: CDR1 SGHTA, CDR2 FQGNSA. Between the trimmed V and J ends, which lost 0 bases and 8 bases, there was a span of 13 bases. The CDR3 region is CASSLASRGLGYTF. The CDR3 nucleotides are TGTGCCAGCAGCTTAGCGTCGAGGGGCCTGGGCTACACCTTC.

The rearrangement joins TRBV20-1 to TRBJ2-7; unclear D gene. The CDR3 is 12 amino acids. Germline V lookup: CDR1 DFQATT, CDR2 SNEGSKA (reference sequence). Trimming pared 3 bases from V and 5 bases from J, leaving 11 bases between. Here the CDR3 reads CSASGLVNEQYF. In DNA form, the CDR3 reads TGCAGTGCTAGTGGCCTAGTCAACGAGCAGTACTTC.

This chain's CDR3 is CASSQDRPGTTYNEQFF. As DNA, the CDR3 is TGTGCCAGCAGCCAAGATCGGCCAGGGACAACCTACAATGAGCAGTTCTTC. The V call is TRBV14, the J call TRBJ2-1; a weak D match, TRBD1 (6 bases). Germline V gene lookup returns CDR1 SGHDN and CDR2 FVKESK. V lost 0 bases and J lost 2, with 14 bases in between. The length of the CDR3 is 17 residues. Full variable domain (rest looked up from reference TRBV14 and TRBJ2-1): EAGVTQFPSHSVIEKGQTVTLRCDPISGHDNLYWYRRVMGKEIKFLLHFVKESKQDESGMPNNRFLAERTGGTYSTLKVQPAELEDSGVYFCASSQDRPGTTYNEQFFGPGTRLTVL.

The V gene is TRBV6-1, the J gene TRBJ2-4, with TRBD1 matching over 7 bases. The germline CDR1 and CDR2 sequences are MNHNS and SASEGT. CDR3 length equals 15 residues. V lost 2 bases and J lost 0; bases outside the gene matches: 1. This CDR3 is CASSETGVAKNIQYF. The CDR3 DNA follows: TGTGCCAGCAGTGAAACAGGGGTAGCCAAAAACATTCAGTACTTC.

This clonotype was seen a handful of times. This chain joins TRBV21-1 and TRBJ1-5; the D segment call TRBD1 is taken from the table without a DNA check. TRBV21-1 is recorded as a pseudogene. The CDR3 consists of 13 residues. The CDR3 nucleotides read TGTGCCAGCAGCAAACAGGGGTTGGAGCCCCAGCATTTT. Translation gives CASSKQGLEPQHF.

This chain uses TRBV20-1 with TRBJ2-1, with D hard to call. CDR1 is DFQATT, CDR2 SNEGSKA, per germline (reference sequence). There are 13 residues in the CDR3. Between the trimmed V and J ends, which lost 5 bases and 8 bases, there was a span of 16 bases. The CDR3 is CSAFRAAGDEQFF. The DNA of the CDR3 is TGCAGTGCTTTCCGGGCCGCTGGGGATGAGCAGTTCTTC.

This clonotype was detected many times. The CDR3 sequence: CASSSPGIDTQYF. The DNA for the CDR3 is TGCGCCAGCAGCTCGCCTGGGATAGATACGCAGTATTTT. This chain links TRBV5-1 with TRBJ2-3; D unresolved. The CDR3 has 13 amino acids. CDR1 and CDR2 from the germline V gene are SGHRS and YFSETQ. V lost 3 bases, J lost 5 bases, and 10 bases lay in between. The full variable domain, in which reference TRBV5-1 and TRBJ2-3 provide the parts outside the CDR3, is KAGVTQTPRYLIKTRGQQVTLSCSPISGHRSVSWYQQTPGQGLQFLFEYFSETQRNKGNFPGRFSGRQFSNSRSEMNVSTLELGDSALYLCASSSPGIDTQYFGPGTRLTVL.

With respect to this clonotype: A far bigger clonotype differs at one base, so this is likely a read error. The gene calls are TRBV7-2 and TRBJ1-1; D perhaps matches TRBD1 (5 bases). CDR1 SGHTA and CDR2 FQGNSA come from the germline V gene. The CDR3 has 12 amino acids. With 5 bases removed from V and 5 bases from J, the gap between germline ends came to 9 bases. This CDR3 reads CASSPGRTEAFF. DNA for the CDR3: TGTGCCAGCAGCCCAGGGAGGACTGAAGCTTTCTTT.

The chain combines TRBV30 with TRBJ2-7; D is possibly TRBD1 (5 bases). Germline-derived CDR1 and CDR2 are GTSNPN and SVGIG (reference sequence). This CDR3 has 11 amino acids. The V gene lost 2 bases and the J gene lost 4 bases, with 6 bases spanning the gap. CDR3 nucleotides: TGTGCCTGGAGTAGGGGATACGAGCAGTACTTC. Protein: CAWSRGYEQYF. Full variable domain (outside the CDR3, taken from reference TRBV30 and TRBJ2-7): SQTIHQWPATLVQPVGSPLSLECTVEGTSNPNLYWYRQAAGRGLQLLFYSVGIGQISSEVPQNLSASRPQDRQFILSSKKLLLSDSGFYLCAWSRGYEQYFGPGTRLTVT.

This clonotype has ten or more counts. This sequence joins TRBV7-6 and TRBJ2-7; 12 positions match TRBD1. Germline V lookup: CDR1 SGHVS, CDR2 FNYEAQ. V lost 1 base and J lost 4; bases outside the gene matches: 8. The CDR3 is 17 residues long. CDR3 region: CASSLGSPGQGAYEQYF. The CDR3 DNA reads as TGTGCCAGCAGCTTAGGGTCCCCGGGACAGGGGGCTTACGAGCAGTACTTC. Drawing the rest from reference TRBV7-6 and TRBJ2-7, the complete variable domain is GAGVSQSPRYKVTKRGQDVALRCDPISGHVSLYWYRQALGQGPEFLTYFNYEAQQDKSGLPNDRFSAERPEGSISTLTIQRTEQRDSAMYRCASSLGSPGQGAYEQYFGPGTRLTVT.

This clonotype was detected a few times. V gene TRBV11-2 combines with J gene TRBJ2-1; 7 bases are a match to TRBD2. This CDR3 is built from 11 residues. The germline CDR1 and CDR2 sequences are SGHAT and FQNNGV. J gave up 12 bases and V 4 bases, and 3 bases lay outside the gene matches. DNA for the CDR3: TGTGCCAGCAGCTCGGGACTATGGCAGTTCTTC. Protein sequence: CASSSGLWQFF.

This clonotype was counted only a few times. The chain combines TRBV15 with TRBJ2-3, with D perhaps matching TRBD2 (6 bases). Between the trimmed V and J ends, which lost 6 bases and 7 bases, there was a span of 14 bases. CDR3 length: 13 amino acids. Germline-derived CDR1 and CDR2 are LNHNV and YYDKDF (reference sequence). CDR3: CATSTGDTHTQYF. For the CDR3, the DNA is TGTGCCACCAGTACGGGAGATACTCATACGCAGTATTTT.